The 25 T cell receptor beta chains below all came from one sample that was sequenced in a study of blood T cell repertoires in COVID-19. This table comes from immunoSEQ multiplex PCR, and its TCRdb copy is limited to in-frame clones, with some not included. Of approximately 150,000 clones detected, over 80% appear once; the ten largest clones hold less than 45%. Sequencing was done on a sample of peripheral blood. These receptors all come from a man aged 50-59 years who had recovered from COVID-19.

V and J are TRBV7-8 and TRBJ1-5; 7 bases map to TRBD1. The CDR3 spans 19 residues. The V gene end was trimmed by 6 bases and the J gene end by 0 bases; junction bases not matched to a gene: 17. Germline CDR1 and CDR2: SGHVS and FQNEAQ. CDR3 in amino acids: CASSKGTGRGFYSNQPQHF. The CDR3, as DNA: TGTGCCAGCAGTAAAGGGACCGGCAGGGGGTTTTATAGCAATCAGCCCCAGCATTTT.

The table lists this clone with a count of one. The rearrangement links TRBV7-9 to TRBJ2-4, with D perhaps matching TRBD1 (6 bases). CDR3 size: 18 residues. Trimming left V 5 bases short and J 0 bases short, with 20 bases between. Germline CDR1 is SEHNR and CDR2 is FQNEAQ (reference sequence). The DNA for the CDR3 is TGTGCCAGCAGCACCGTCCCAGGCCAGGGGAGAGCCAAAAACATTCAGTACTTC. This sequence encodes CASSTVPGQGRAKNIQYF.

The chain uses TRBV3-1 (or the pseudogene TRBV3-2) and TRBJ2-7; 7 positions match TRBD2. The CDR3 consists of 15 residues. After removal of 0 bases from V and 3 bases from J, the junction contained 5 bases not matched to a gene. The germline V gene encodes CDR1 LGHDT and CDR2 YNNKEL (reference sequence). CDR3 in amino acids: CASSQELSSGYEQYF. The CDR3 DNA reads TGTGCCAGCAGCCAAGAGCTTTCTAGCGGCTACGAGCAGTACTTC.

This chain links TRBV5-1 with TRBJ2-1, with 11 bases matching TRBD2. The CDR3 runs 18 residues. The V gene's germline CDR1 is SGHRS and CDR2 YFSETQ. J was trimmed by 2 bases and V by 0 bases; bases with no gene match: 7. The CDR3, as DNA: TGCGCCAGCAGCTTGGTAGCGGGGGGGCCAGGGACCTACAATGAGCAGTTCTTC. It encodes CASSLVAGGPGTYNEQFF.

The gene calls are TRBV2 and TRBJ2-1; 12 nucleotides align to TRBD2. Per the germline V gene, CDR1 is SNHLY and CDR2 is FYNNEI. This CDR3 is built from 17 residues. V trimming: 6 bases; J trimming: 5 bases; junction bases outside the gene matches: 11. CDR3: CASRTSLTSGGNNEQFF. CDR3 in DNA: TGTGCCAGCAGGACGAGCCTAACTAGCGGGGGGAACAATGAGCAGTTCTTC.

CDR3 sequence: CASSLQPEKLFF. The CDR3 bases are TGTGCCAGCAGCTTACAGCCAGAAAAACTGTTTTTT. J is TRBJ1-4 and V is TRBV5-5; D gene ambiguous. V gave up 2 bases and J gave up 8 bases, with 7 bases separating them. Germline V gene lookup returns CDR1 SGHKS and CDR2 YYEKEE (reference sequence). The CDR3 covers 12 residues.

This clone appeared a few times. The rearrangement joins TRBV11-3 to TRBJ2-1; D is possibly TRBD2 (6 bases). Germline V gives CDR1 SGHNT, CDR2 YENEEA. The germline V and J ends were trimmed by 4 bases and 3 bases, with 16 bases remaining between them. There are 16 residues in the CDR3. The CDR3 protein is CASSWRDAPGYNEQFF. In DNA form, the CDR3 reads TGTGCCAGCAGCTGGCGGGACGCCCCGGGCTACAATGAGCAGTTCTTC.

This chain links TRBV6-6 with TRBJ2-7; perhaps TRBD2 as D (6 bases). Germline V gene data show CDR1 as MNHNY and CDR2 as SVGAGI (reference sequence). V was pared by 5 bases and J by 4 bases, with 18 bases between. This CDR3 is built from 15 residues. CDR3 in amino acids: CASSRRVLGTYEQYF. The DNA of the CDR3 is TGTGCCAGCAGTCGCCGGGTCCTGGGGACTTACGAGCAGTACTTC.

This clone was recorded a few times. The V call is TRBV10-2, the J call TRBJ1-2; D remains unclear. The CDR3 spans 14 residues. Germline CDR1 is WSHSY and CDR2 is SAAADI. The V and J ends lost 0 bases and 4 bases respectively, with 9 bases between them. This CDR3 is CASSESELTYGYTF. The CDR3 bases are TGCGCCAGCAGTGAGTCGGAGTTAACCTATGGCTACACCTTC.

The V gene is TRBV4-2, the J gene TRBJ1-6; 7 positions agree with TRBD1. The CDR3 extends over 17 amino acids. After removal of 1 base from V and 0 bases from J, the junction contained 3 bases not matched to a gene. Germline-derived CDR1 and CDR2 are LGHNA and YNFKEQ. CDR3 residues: CASSQAGGSSYNSPLHF. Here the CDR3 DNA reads TGTGCCAGCAGCCAAGCAGGGGGAAGCTCCTATAATTCACCCCTCCACTTT.

The CDR3 region has the DNA TGTGCCAGCTCACCACCCGCGGGAGGGGATGAAAAACTGTTTTTT. This gives the protein CASSPPAGGDEKLFF. This chain joins TRBV18 and TRBJ1-4; maybe TRBD1 (5 bases). Germline V gives CDR1 KGHSH, CDR2 LQKENI. The CDR3 contains 15 residues. V lost 0 bases to trimming and J lost 6 bases, with 11 bases between them. Full variable domain (missing parts from reference TRBV18 and TRBJ1-4): NAGVMQNPRHLVRRRGQEARLRCSPMKGHSHVYWYRQLPEEGLKFMVYLQKENIIDESGMPKERFSAEFPKEGPSILRIQQVVRGDSAAYFCASSPPAGGDEKLFFGSGTQLSVL.

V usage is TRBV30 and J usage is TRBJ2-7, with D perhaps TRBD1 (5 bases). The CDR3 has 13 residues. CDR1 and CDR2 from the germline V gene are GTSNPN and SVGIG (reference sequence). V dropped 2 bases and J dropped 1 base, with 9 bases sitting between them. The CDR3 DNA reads TGTGCCTGGAGTAGGGGCAATTCCTACGAGCAGTACTTC. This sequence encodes CAWSRGNSYEQYF.

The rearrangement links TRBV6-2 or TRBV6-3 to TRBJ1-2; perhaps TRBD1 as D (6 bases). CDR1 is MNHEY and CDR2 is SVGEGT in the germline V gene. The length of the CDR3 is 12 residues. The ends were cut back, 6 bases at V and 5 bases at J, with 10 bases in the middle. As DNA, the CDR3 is TGTGCCAGCAGCCAGGGGAGGTATGGCTACACCTTC. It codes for CASSQGRYGYTF.

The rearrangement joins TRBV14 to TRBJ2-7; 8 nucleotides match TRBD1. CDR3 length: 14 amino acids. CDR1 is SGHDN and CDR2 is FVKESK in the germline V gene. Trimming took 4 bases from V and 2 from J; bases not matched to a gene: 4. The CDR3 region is CASSLYRGAYEQYF. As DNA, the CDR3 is TGTGCCAGCAGCCTATACAGGGGGGCCTACGAGCAGTACTTC.

The CDR3 region has the DNA TGTGCCAGCAGTTTACAAGGGGGCGAGCAGTACTTC. Amino acids: CASSLQGGEQYF. The gene calls are TRBV27 and TRBJ2-7, with D possibly matching TRBD1 (6 bases). Trimming stripped 2 bases from V and 6 bases from J, with 8 bases between. The CDR3 length is 12 residues. CDR1 is MNHEY, CDR2 SMNVEV, per germline (reference sequence).

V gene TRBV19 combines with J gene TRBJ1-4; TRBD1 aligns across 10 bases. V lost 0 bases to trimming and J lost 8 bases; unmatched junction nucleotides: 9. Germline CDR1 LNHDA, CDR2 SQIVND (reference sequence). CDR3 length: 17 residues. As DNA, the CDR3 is TGTGCCAGTAGTATAGACTGGTCCGGGACAGGGGCCGAAAAACTGTTTTTT. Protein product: CASSIDWSGTGAEKLFF. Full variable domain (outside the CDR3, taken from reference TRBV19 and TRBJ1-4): DGGITQSPKYLFRKEGQNVTLSCEQNLNHDAMYWYRQDPGQGLRLIYYSQIVNDFQKGDIAEGYSVSREKKESFPLTVTSAQKNPTAFYLCASSIDWSGTGAEKLFFGSGTQLSVL.

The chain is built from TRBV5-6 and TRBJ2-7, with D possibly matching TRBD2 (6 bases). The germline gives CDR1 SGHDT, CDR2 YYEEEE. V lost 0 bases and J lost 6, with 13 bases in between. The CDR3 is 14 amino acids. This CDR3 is CASSLDLPSAEQYF. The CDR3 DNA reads TGTGCCAGCAGCTTGGATCTCCCTAGCGCCGAGCAGTACTTC.

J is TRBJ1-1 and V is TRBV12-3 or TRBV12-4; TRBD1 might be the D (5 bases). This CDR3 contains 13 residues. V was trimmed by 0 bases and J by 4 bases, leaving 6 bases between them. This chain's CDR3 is CASSLAGGTEAFF. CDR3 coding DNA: TGTGCCAGCAGTTTAGCGGGGGGCACTGAAGCTTTCTTT.

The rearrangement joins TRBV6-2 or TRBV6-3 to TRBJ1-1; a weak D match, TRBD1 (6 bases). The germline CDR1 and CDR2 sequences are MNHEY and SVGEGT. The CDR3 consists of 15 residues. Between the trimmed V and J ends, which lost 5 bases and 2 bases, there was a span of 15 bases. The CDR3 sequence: CASSQQGPINTEAFF. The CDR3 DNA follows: TGTGCCAGCAGTCAGCAGGGGCCGATCAACACTGAAGCTTTCTTT.

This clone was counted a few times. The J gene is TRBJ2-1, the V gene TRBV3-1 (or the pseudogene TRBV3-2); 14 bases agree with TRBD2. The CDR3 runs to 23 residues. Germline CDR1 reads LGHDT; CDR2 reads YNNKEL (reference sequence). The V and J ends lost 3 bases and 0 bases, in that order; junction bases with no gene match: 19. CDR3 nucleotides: TGTGCCAGCAGCCATCCTATACCCCCTCCGGGACTAGCGGGGGAGAGCTCCTACAATGAGCAGTTCTTC. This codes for CASSHPIPPPGLAGESSYNEQFF.

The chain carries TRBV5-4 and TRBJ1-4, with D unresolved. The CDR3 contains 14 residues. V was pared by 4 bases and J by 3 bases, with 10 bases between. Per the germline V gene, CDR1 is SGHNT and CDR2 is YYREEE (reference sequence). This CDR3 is CASSGVGANEKLFF. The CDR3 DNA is TGTGCCAGCAGCGGGGTGGGAGCTAATGAAAAACTGTTTTTT. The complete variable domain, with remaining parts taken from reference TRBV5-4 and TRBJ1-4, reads ETGVTQSPTHLIKTRGQQVTLRCSSQSGHNTVSWYQQALGQGPQFIFQYYREEENGRGNFPPRFSGLQFPNYSSELNVNALELDDSALYLCASSGVGANEKLFFGSGTQLSVL.

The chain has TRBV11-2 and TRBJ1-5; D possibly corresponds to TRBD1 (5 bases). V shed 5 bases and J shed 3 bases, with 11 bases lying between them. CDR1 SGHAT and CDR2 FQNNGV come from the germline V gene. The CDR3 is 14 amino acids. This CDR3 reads CASSLGHLNQPQHF. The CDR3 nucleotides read TGTGCCAGCAGCCTCGGACACCTCAATCAGCCCCAGCATTTT.

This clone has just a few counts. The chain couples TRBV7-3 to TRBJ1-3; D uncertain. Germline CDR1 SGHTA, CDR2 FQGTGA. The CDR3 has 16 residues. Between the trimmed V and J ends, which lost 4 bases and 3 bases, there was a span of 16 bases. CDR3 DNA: TGTGCCAGCAGCTCAAAGTGGGAGGTGTTTGGAAACACCATATATTTT. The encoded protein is CASSSKWEVFGNTIYF. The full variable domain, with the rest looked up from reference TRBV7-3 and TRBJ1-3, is GAGVSQTPSNKVTEKGKYVELRCDPISGHTALYWYRQSLGQGPEFLIYFQGTGAADDSGLPNDRFFAVRPEGSVSTLKIQRTERGDSAVYLCASSSKWEVFGNTIYFGEGSWLTVV.

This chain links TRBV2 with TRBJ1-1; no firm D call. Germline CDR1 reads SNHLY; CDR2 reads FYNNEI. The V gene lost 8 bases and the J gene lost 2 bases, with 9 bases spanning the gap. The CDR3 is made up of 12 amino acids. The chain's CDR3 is CASVADNTEAFF. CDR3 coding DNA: TGTGCCAGCGTTGCAGATAACACTGAAGCTTTCTTT.

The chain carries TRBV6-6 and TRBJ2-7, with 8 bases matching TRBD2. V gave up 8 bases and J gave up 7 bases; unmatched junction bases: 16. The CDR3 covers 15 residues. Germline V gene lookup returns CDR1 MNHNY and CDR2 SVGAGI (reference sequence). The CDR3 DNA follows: TGTGCCAGCCGCCTCGGGACTAGGTACCCGAGGGAGCAGTACTTC. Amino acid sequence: CASRLGTRYPREQYF.